What follows is one TCR beta chain and its context. This clone has a handful of counts. Its antigen target is currently unknown. No base-level quality is on record; no much larger clone is a single base apart. This specimen comes from a study of OX40 agonist ivuxolimab in advanced cancers. With regard to the full study: Ivuxolimab, which targeted the costimulatory receptor OX40 (CD134), was an agonistic, fully human IgG2 monoclonal antibody. The point of sequencing TCRbeta in the periphery was to test whether ivuxolimab changed TCR sequence diversity and drove clonal T-cell expansion. The monotherapy dose-escalation portion (N ≈ 55 patients) of the phase I ivuxolimab trial is reported in the paper. Partial responses occurred in three dose-escalation patients: two with cutaneous melanoma and one with hepatocellular carcinoma. Intravenous ivuxolimab was administered to patients every 2 weeks at six dose levels: 0.01, 0.1, 0.3, 1.5, 3 and 10 mg/kg. In the dose-escalation cohort, around four fifths of patients were male, and the mean age was approximately 60 years with a range of roughly 20 to 79. Prior anti-PD-1, anti-PD-L1 or anti-CTLA-4 therapy was permitted, and approximately 39% of dose-escalation patients had received checkpoint inhibitors. Of the 50 to 55 dose-escalation patients, hepatocellular carcinoma was present in about 19, melanoma in approximately 15, renal cell carcinoma in 9 and head and neck cancer in 9. Broad study findings and their caveats: At doses from 0.1 to 3.0 mg/kg, clonal expansion was seen in both CD4+ and CD8+ blood T cells between baseline and week 6. The antigen specificity of the peripheral T cells that underwent clonal expansion was not determined. After ivuxolimab, expanded clones were on average more numerous among CD8+ T cells than among CD4+ T cells. In the 0.1-3.0 mg/kg groups, partial responders had among the lowest normalized peripheral clonal expansion, particularly in CD8+ T cells. Low levels of normalized T-cell clonal expansion were also shown by some nonresponding patients.

The CDR3, from cysteine to phenylalanine, totals 14 residues. Only CDR3 DNA is held: 42 bases, read in frame from base 1. Per the germline V gene, SGHAT is the CDR1 and FQNNGV is the CDR2. V and J are truncated by 4 bases and 0 bases respectively, leaving an intervening sequence of 10 bases. Genomic DNA was extracted from sorted cells for sequencing of the TCRbeta CDR3 region. The immunoSEQ Assay was used for sequencing of TCRbeta CDR3 regions. Sourced from immuneACCESS, this table was stored by TCRdb with only in-frame sequences that have V and J called. A share of the clones is absent; for the studies checked, an unresolved V gene accounts for under half, and the remainder has no known explanation. The sample data list around 11,000 clones, and more than 60% of these were observed just once. The ten top clones hold 16% of the sample. The trial excluded patients who had a history of autoimmune disease or who were on systemic immunosuppression. In every dose cohort, peripheral blood was drawn for TCR sequencing at baseline, cycle 4 day 1, and cycle 7 day 1. The samples were drawn from a first-in-human, open-label, multicenter phase I dose-escalation trial of ivuxolimab. Adults with locally advanced or metastatic melanoma, renal cell carcinoma, hepatocellular carcinoma or head and neck squamous cell carcinoma were enrolled in the trial. Before TCR sequencing, CD4+ T cells and CD8+ T cells from peripheral blood were sorted into separate populations.

The sequence derives from an adult with an advanced solid tumor such as melanoma, head and neck, liver or kidney cancer. The sequencing used CD4+ or CD8+ T cells sorted from blood, collected in a trial of the OX40 agonist ivuxolimab. The sequence joins TRBV11-2 to TRBJ2-7; TRBD2 is possibly the D segment (5 matching bases). The CDR3 has the sequence CASSWERSSYEQYF. The nucleotides read TGTGCCAGCAGCTGGGAGCGGTCCTCCTACGAGCAGTACTTC.